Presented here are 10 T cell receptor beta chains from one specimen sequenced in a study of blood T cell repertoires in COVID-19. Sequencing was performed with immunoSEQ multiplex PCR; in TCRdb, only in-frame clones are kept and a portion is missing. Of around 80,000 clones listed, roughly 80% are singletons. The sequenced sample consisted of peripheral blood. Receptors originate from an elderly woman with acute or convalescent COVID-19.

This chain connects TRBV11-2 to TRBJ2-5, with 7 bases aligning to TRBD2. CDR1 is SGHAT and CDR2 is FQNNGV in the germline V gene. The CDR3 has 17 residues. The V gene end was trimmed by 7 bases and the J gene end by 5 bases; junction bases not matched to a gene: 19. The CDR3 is CASTKRGERQIRETQYF. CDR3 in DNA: TGTGCCAGCACCAAACGGGGGGAAAGACAAATTCGGGAGACCCAGTACTTC.

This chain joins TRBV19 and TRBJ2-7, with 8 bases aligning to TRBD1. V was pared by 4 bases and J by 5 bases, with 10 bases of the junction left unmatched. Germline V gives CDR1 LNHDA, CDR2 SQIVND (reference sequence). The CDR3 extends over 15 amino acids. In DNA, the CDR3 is TGTGCCAGTAGTACTGACAGGGGATTTGGAGACGAGCAGTACTTC. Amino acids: CASSTDRGFGDEQYF. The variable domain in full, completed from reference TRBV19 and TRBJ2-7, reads DGGITQSPKYLFRKEGQNVTLSCEQNLNHDAMYWYRQDPGQGLRLIYYSQIVNDFQKGDIAEGYSVSREKKESFPLTVTSAQKNPTAFYLCASSTDRGFGDEQYFGPGTRLTVT.

Here the CDR3 reads CASGLVAVGILREQYF. The CDR3 DNA follows: TGTGCTAGTGGTTTGGTAGCGGTGGGCATTCTACGCGAGCAGTACTTC. This rearrangement joins TRBV12-5 to TRBJ2-7, with D perhaps matching TRBD2 (5 bases). This CDR3 is 16 amino acids long. The germline CDR1 and CDR2 sequences are LGHNT and FRNRAP. V was trimmed by 0 bases and J by 6 bases, leaving 18 bases between them.

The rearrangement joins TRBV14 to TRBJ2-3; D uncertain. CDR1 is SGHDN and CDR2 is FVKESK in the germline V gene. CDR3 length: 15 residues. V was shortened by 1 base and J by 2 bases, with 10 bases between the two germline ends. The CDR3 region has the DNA TGTGCCAGCAGCCAAGGCTATCCAATCACAGATACGCAGTATTTT. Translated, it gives CASSQGYPITDTQYF. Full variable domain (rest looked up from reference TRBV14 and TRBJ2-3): EAGVTQFPSHSVIEKGQTVTLRCDPISGHDNLYWYRRVMGKEIKFLLHFVKESKQDESGMPNNRFLAERTGGTYSTLKVQPAELEDSGVYFCASSQGYPITDTQYFGPGTRLTVL.

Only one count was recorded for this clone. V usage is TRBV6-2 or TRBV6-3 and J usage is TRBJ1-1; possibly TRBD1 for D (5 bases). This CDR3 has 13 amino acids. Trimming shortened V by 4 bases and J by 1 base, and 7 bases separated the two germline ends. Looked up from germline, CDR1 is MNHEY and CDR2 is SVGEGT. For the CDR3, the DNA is TGTGCCAGCAGTTTCGGACAGAACACTGAAGCTTTCTTT. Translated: CASSFGQNTEAFF.

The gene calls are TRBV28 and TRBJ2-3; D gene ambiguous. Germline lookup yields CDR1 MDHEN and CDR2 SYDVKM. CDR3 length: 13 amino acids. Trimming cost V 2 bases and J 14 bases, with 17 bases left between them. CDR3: CASSLGHLVSWYF. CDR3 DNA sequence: TGTGCCAGCAGTTTAGGTCATCTAGTATCTTGGTATTTT.

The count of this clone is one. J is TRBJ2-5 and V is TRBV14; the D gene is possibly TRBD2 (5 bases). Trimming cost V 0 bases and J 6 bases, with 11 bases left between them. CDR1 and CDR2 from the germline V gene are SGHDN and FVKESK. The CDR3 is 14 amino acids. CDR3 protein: CASSQDRRVQTQYF. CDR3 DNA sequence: TGTGCCAGCAGCCAAGATCGGCGGGTCCAGACCCAGTACTTC.

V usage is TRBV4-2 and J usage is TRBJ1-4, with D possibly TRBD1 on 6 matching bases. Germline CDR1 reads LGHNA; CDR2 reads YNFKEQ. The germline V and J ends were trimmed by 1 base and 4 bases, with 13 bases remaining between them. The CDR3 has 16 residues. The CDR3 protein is CASSQVPGTSNEKLFF. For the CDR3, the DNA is TGTGCCAGCAGCCAAGTACCCGGGACAAGTAATGAAAAACTGTTTTTT.

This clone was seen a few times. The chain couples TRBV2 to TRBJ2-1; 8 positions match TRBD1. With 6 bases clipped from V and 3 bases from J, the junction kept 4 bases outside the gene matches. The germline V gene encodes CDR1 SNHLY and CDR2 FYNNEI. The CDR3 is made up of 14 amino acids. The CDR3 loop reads CASSGQGGYNEQFF. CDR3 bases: TGTGCCAGCAGCGGACAGGGAGGCTACAATGAGCAGTTCTTC.

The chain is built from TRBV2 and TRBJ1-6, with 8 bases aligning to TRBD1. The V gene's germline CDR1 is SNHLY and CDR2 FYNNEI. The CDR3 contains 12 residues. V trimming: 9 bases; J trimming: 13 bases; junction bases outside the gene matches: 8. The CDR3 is CASGQGVGPLHF. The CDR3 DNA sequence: TGTGCCAGTGGACAGGGAGTAGGGCCCCTCCACTTT. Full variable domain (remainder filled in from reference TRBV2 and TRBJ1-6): EPEVTQTPSHQVTQMGQEVILRCVPISNHLYFYWYRQILGQKVEFLVSFYNNEISEKSEIFDDQFSVERPDGSNFTLKIRSTKLEDSAMYFCASGQGVGPLHFGNGTRLTVT.